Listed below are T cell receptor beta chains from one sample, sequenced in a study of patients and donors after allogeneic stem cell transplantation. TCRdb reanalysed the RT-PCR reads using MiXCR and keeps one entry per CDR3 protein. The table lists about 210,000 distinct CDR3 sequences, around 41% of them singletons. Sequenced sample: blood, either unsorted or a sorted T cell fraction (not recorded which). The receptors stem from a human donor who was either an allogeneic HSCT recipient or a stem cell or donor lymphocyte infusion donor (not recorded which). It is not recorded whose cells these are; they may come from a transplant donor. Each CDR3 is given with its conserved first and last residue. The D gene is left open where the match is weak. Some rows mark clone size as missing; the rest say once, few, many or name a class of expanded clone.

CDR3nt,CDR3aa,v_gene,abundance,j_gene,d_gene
TGTGCCAGCAGCTTAGGCGGGACAGGACCGACCTATGGCTACACCTTC,CASSLGGTGPTYGYTF,TRBV7-9,-,TRBJ1-2,TRBD1
TGTGCCACCAGCCCTACGGACGGGAACACAGATACGCAGTATTTT,CATSPTDGNTDTQYF,TRBV15,-,TRBJ2-3,-
TGTGCCAGCAGTTACTTGGGGCCGGGAAAAAACATTCAGTACTTC,CASSYLGPGKNIQYF,TRBV6-5,-,TRBJ2-4,-
TGCAGTCGCCGGGACAGGGATTGGGAGCAGTTCTTC,CSRRDRDWEQFF,TRBV20-1,-,TRBJ2-1,TRBD1
TGTGCCAGCAGCGCGGACGCCCGGAACTATGGCTACACCTTC,CASSADARNYGYTF,TRBV5-6,few,TRBJ1-2,-
TGTGCCACCAGCAGAGATGGACAATTCCAAGAGACCCAGTACTTC,CATSRDGQFQETQYF,TRBV15,few,TRBJ2-5,-
TGTGCCAGCATGTTGAGGGCCCAAGAGACCCAGTACTTC,CASMLRAQETQYF,TRBV27,few,TRBJ2-5,-
TGTGCCAGCAGCTCCAGGGTGGCCGGGGAGCTGTTTTTT,CASSSRVAGELFF,TRBV5-6,few,TRBJ2-2,-
TGTGCCAGCAGCGTAAGGGCGGACAGATACACCGGGGAGCTGTTTTTT,CASSVRADRYTGELFF,TRBV9,-,TRBJ2-2,-
TGCGCCAGCAGCCAAGATTGGGACACCCCTAATTCACCCCTCCACTTT,CASSQDWDTPNSPLHF,TRBV4-3,-,TRBJ1-6,-
TGTGCCAGCAGCGTAGCTTGGAGGGGACTAGCGGAGTACAATGAGCAGTTCTTC,CASSVAWRGLAEYNEQFF,TRBV9,few,TRBJ2-1,TRBD2
TGTGCCAGCAGGTCGACAGCTAACTATGGCTACACCTTC,CASRSTANYGYTF,TRBV6-5,-,TRBJ1-2,-
TGTGCCAGCAGTCCCTGGGGGGCGAACACTGAAGCTTTCTTT,CASSPWGANTEAFF,TRBV12-3/TRBV12-4,-,TRBJ1-1,-
TGTGCCAGCAGTCAAGGGGCAGGCACTGAAGCTTTCTTT,CASSQGAGTEAFF,TRBV7-6,many,TRBJ1-1,-
TGTGCCAGCAGTTTGGGGGGACAGGGCCACTTC,CASSLGGQGHF,TRBV12-3/TRBV12-4,-,TRBJ2-7,TRBD1
TGCGCCATTAATGAGGAAGGGGGCGCGGTCCATGAGCAGTTCTTC,CAINEEGGAVHEQFF,TRBV5-1,-,TRBJ2-1,TRBD1
TGTGCCAGCAGACCGGGACAGGGGGGGCAAGGCTACACCTTC,CASRPGQGGQGYTF,TRBV12-3/TRBV12-4,-,TRBJ1-2,TRBD1
TGTGCCAGCAGGCCACAGGGTGAAGCTTTCTTT,CASRPQGEAFF,TRBV12-3/TRBV12-4,-,TRBJ1-1,-
TGTGCCAGCAGTTTAAAGGTGGCGGCTAGCGGGCCCTACGAGCAGTACTTC,CASSLKVAASGPYEQYF,TRBV12-3/TRBV12-4,-,TRBJ2-7,TRBD2
TGTGCCACCACCAGTGGATCGAACACTGAAGCTTTCTTT,CATTSGSNTEAFF,TRBV24-1,-,TRBJ1-1,-
TGCAGCGTTGATAGGGGGACAGCCTATGGCTACACCTTC,CSVDRGTAYGYTF,TRBV29-1,-,TRBJ1-2,TRBD1
TGTGCCAGCAGATTCGGACAGGGTAATTCACCCCTCCACTTT,CASRFGQGNSPLHF,TRBV7-6,few,TRBJ1-6,TRBD1
TGCAGTGCAAATCCGACAGTCTCTGGAAACACCATATATTTT,CSANPTVSGNTIYF,TRBV20-1,-,TRBJ1-3,-
TGTGCCAGCAGTTCGCCCGGCGGTGAATTACCTGAAGCTTTCTTT,CASSSPGGELPEAFF,TRBV7-9,many,TRBJ1-1,-
TGCAACGTTGAAAATGACAGCTCCGAAGCTTTCTTT,CNVENDSSEAFF,TRBV29-1,-,TRBJ1-1,-
TGTGCCAGCGAACCAACCACCGGGGAGCTGTTTTTT,CASEPTTGELFF,TRBV28,-,TRBJ2-2,-
TGTGCCAGCAGCTTGCAGGGGGCGTTCAACTATGGCTACACCTTC,CASSLQGAFNYGYTF,TRBV5-4,few,TRBJ1-2,TRBD1
TGCGCCAGCAGCCAAAATAGGGGGGATGGCTACACCTTC,CASSQNRGDGYTF,TRBV4-3,-,TRBJ1-2,-
TGTGCCAGCAGTAGGGGACAGGGGGCACGACAGCCCCAGCATTTT,CASSRGQGARQPQHF,TRBV12-3/TRBV12-4,-,TRBJ1-5,TRBD1
TGTGCCAGCAATCCGGGACAGGGAATAAATGAAAAACTGTTTTTT,CASNPGQGINEKLFF,TRBV12-3/TRBV12-4,few,TRBJ1-4,TRBD1
TGCGCCAGCAGCTTGGCCACCACAGGAGCAGATACGCAGTATTTT,CASSLATTGADTQYF,TRBV5-1,-,TRBJ2-3,-
TGCAGCGTTGAAGAGTGGAAAGCTCAAGAGACCCAGTACTTC,CSVEEWKAQETQYF,TRBV29-1,-,TRBJ2-5,-
TGTGCCAGCAGTCCCCACGGACAGCGAAACACCATATATTTT,CASSPHGQRNTIYF,TRBV6-1,few,TRBJ1-3,-
TGTGCCAGCTCACCGTTCGGGACAGAGATTAACAATGAGCAGTTCTTC,CASSPFGTEINNEQFF,TRBV18,-,TRBJ2-1,TRBD1
TGCAGTGCTAGAGAGACACAGGGGTACCAGCCCCAGCATTTT,CSARETQGYQPQHF,TRBV20-1,-,TRBJ1-5,TRBD1
TGCAGTGCTAGGGAACCGAGCGGGGCATCTCCCTACGAGCAGTACTTC,CSAREPSGASPYEQYF,TRBV20-1,-,TRBJ2-7,TRBD2
TGTGCCAGCAGTGATCCCGGGACAGCGAACACCGGGGAGCTGTTTTTT,CASSDPGTANTGELFF,TRBV25-1,-,TRBJ2-2,TRBD1
TGTGCCAGCAGCTTGTCCCCCGGGACAGGGGATTCACCCCTCCACTTT,CASSLSPGTGDSPLHF,TRBV5-5,few,TRBJ1-6,TRBD1
TGCAGCGTCACACTAGGACACGGAGAAGCTTTCTTT,CSVTLGHGEAFF,TRBV29-1,-,TRBJ1-1,-
TGTGCCAGCAGTTCACAACTCGGGACAGCCAGAGGGGACGAGCAGTACTTC,CASSSQLGTARGDEQYF,TRBV28,-,TRBJ2-7,TRBD1
TGTGCCAGCAGCTTAGACGGTCAGCCCCAGCATTTT,CASSLDGQPQHF,TRBV7-2,many,TRBJ1-5,-
TGTGCCAGCAGTCCCGGGACTAGCGGGGGAGAGACCCAGTACTTC,CASSPGTSGGETQYF,TRBV27,-,TRBJ2-5,TRBD2
TGTGCCAGCACGTTCGGATGGAACACTGAAGCTTTCTTT,CASTFGWNTEAFF,TRBV6-6,few,TRBJ1-1,-
TGTGCCAGCAGCTCCGACGGGGACGTCTACGAGCAGTACTTC,CASSSDGDVYEQYF,TRBV5-5,-,TRBJ2-7,-
TGTGCCAGCTCACCTCAGGATAGTAGATATCCGGCTTTCTTT,CASSPQDSRYPAFF,TRBV18,few,TRBJ1-1,-
TGTGCCAGCACCACTTTGACAGGTGACACTGAAGCTTTCTTT,CASTTLTGDTEAFF,TRBV28,few,TRBJ1-1,-
TGTGCCATCAGTGAGTCAAGTAGCGGGGGCCGCGACTTCTCCTACGAGCAGTACTTC,CAISESSSGGRDFSYEQYF,TRBV10-3,few,TRBJ2-7,TRBD2
TGCAGTGCTAGAGAGCAGGTTCGCTACGAGCAGTACTTC,CSAREQVRYEQYF,TRBV20-1,-,TRBJ2-7,-
TGTGCCAGCAGCCAAGGAGAAGGGCCCCAGCATTTT,CASSQGEGPQHF,TRBV3-1,few,TRBJ1-5,-
TGCAGTGCTCAGAGGGACTATGGCTACACCTTC,CSAQRDYGYTF,TRBV20-1,-,TRBJ1-2,-
TGTGCCAGCACGCTGGGGTCCGAGCAGTTCTTC,CASTLGSEQFF,TRBV12-3/TRBV12-4,-,TRBJ2-1,-
TGTGCCAGCAGTTTAAGCCGAGCAGGGGGAGCCTACGAGCAGTACTTC,CASSLSRAGGAYEQYF,TRBV12-3/TRBV12-4,-,TRBJ2-7,TRBD1
TGTGCCATCAGTGATAGGAGGTTGGAGATCTATGGCTACACCTTC,CAISDRRLEIYGYTF,TRBV10-3,-,TRBJ1-2,-
TGTGCCAGCAGCCCCGACACCAATCAGCCCCAGCATTTT,CASSPDTNQPQHF,TRBV12-3/TRBV12-4,few,TRBJ1-5,-
TGCAGCGTTGAAGATCTTGGGGGTATTAACTATGGCTACACCTTC,CSVEDLGGINYGYTF,TRBV29-1,few,TRBJ1-2,-